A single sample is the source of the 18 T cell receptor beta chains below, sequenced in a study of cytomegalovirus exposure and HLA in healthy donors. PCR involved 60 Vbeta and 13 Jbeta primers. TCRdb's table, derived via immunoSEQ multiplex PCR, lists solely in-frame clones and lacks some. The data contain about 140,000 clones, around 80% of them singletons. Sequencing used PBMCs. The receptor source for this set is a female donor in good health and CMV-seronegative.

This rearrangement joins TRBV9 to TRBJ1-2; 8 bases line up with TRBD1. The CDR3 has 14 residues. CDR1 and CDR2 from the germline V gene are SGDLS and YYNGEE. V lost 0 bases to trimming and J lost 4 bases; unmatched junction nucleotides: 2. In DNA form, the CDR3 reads TGTGCCAGCAGCGTAGGGACAGGGCTCTATGGCTACACCTTC. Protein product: CASSVGTGLYGYTF.

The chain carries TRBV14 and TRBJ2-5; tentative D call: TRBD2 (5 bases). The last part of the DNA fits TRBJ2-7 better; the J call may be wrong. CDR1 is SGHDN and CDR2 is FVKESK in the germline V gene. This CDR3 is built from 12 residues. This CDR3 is CASSSGFYEQYF. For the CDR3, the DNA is TGTGCCAGCAGCTCGGGGTTCTACGAGCAGTACTTC.

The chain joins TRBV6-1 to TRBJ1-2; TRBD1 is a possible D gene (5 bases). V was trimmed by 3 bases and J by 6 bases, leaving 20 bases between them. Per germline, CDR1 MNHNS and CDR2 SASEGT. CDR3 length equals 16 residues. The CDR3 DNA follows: TGTGCCAGCAGTGATCCACGACTTCTTCCAGGGCATGGCTACACCTTC. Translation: CASSDPRLLPGHGYTF.

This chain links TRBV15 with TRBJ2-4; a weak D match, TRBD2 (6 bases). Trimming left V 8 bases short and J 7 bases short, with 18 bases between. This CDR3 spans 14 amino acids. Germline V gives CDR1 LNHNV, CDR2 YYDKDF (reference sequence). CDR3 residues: CATRGSLRPNIQYF. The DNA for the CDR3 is TGTGCCACCCGGGGGTCCCTCCGACCCAACATTCAGTACTTC.

CDR3: CASSFGTNTGELFF. As DNA, the CDR3 is TGTGCCAGCAGCTTCGGGACTAACACCGGGGAGCTGTTTTTT. The chain links TRBV7-9 to TRBJ2-2, with D perhaps TRBD2 (6 bases). Between the trimmed V and J ends, which lost 3 bases and 2 bases, there was a span of 7 bases. The V gene's germline CDR1 is SEHNR and CDR2 FQNEAQ (reference sequence). CDR3 length: 14 residues.

The CDR3 coding sequence is TGTGCCAGCAGCTTCCGGGACAGGGCCCCAGATACGCAGTATTTT. Protein: CASSFRDRAPDTQYF. The chain joins TRBV13 to TRBJ2-3; 9 bases are shared with TRBD1. Germline CDR1 is PRHDT and CDR2 is FYEKMQ (reference sequence). The CDR3 is 15 amino acids. Losses at the gene ends were 3 bases for V and 4 bases for J; bases not matched to a gene: 5.

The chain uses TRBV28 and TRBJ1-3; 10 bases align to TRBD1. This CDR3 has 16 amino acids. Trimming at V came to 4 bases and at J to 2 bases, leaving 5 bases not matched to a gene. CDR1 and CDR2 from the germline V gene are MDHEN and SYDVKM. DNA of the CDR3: TGTGCCAGCAGTTCATCCGGGACAGGGGCTGGAAACACCATATATTTT. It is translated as CASSSSGTGAGNTIYF. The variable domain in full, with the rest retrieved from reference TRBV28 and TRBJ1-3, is DVKVTQSSRYLVKRTGEKVFLECVQDMDHENMFWYRQDPGLGLRLIYFSYDVKMKEKGDIPEGYSVSREKKERFSLILESASTNQTSMYLCASSSSGTGAGNTIYFGEGSWLTVV.

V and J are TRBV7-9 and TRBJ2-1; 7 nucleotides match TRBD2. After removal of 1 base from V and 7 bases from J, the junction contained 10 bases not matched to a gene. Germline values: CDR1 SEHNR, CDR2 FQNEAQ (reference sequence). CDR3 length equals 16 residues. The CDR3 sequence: CASSLVLAGSRNEQFF. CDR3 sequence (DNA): TGTGCCAGCAGCTTAGTTTTAGCGGGTTCGCGTAATGAGCAGTTCTTC.

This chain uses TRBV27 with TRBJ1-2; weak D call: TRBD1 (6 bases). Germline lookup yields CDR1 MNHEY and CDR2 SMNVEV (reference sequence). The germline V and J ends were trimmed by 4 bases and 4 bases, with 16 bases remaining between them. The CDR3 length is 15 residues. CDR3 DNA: TGTGCCAGCAGTTCTGGGGGAACAGGGCCCTATGGCTACACCTTC. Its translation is CASSSGGTGPYGYTF.

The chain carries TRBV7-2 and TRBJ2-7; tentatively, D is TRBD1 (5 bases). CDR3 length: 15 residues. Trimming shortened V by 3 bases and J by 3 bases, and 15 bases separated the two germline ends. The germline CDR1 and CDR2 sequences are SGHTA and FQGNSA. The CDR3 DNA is TGTGCCAGCAGCTTTCAAACCTCGACAGTCTACGAGCAGTACTTC. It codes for CASSFQTSTVYEQYF.

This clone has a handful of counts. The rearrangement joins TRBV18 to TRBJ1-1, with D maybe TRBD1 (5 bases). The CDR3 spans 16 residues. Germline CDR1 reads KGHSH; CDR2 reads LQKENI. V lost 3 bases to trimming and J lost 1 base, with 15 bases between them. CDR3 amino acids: CASSPGRNQGNTEAFF. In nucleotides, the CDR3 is TGTGCCAGCTCACCGGGTAGGAATCAGGGGAACACTGAAGCTTTCTTT.

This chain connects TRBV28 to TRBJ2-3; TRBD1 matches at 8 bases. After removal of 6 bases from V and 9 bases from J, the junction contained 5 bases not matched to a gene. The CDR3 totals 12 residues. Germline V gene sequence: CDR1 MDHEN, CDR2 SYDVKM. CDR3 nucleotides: TGTGCCAGCAGCTTGACAGGGGTAACGCAGTATTTT. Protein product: CASSLTGVTQYF. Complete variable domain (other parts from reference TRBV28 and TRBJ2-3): DVKVTQSSRYLVKRTGEKVFLECVQDMDHENMFWYRQDPGLGLRLIYFSYDVKMKEKGDIPEGYSVSREKKERFSLILESASTNQTSMYLCASSLTGVTQYFGPGTRLTVL.

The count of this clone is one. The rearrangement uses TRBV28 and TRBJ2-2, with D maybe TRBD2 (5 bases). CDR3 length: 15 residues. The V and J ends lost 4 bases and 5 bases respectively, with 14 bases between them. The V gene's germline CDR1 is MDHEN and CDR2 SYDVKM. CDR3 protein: CASSSLGVVTGELFF. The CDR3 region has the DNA TGTGCCAGCAGTTCCCTCGGGGTCGTGACCGGGGAGCTGTTTTTT.

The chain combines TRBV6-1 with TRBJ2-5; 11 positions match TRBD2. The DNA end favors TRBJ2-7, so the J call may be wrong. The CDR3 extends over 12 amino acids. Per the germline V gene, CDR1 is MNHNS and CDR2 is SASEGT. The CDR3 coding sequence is TGTGCCTGCATAGCGGGAGGGTACGAGCAGTACTTC. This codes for CACIAGGYEQYF.

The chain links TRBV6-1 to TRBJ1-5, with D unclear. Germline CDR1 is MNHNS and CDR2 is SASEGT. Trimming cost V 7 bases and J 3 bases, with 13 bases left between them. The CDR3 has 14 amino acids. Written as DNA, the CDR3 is TGTGCCAGCAACCCCAACACCCCCAATCAGCCCCAGCATTTT. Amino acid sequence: CASNPNTPNQPQHF.

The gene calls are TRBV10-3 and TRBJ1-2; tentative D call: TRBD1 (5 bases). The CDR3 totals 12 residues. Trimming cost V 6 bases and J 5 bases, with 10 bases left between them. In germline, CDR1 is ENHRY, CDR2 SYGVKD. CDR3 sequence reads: CAISQGNYGYTF. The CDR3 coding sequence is TGTGCCATCAGCCAGGGTAATTATGGCTACACCTTC.

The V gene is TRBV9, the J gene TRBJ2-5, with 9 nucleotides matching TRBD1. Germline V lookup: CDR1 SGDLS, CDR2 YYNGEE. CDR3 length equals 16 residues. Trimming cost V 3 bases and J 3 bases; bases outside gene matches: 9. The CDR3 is CASSARTGVDEETQYF. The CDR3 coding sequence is TGTGCCAGCAGCGCAAGGACAGGGGTGGATGAAGAGACCCAGTACTTC.

The CDR3 DNA follows: TGCGCCAGCAGCCTAATAGAGGAAAGACCCTACGAGCAGTACTTC. Encoded protein: CASSLIEERPYEQYF. The chain joins TRBV5-1 to TRBJ2-7; the D is unclear. V was cut by 4 bases and J by 2 bases, with 16 bases left in between. Germline V gene lookup returns CDR1 SGHRS and CDR2 YFSETQ. The length of the CDR3 is 15 residues.